Each of the 15 T cell receptor beta chains below was sequenced from the same sample in a study of identical twins. TCRdb ran MiXCR on the 5' RACE reads and lists one entry per CDR3 protein. This sample has a few hundred thousand distinct CDR3 sequences; around a tenth occur once, and the top ten carry under 3%. These sequences were also reported in another study, on yellow fever vaccine responses in identical twins.

What was sequenced was PBMCs. The origin of the receptors is a young woman in good health.

The rearrangement uses TRBV7-9 and TRBJ2-2; 8 bases agree with TRBD2. This CDR3 is built from 17 residues. Trimming cost V 3 bases and J 6 bases; bases outside gene matches: 12. Per germline, CDR1 SEHNR and CDR2 FQNEAQ (reference sequence). The CDR3, as DNA: TGTGCCAGCAGCTTTTTTCGGAGCGGGAGTAGGGCCGGGGAGCTGTTTTTT. Amino acids: CASSFFRSGSRAGELFF.

This clonotype was detected many times. DNA for the CDR3: TGCAGCGTGCTACCAAGGGACCGGGGAACAGATACGCAGTATTTT. The encoded protein is CSVLPRDRGTDTQYF. The chain has TRBV29-1 and TRBJ2-3, with D perhaps being TRBD1 or TRBD2 (5 bases each). This CDR3 has 15 amino acids. V was clipped by 6 bases and J by 3 bases, with 19 bases between them. Germline V gene sequence: CDR1 SQVTM, CDR2 ANQGSEA.

The genes are TRBV15 and TRBJ2-7; perhaps D is TRBD1 or TRBD2 (5 bases each). The V and J ends lost 2 bases and 5 bases respectively, with 13 bases between them. The CDR3 is 14 amino acids. Per the germline V gene, CDR1 is LNHNV and CDR2 is YYDKDF (reference sequence). In DNA form, the CDR3 reads TGTGCCACCAGCAGAAACGGGAAGGGGAACGAGCAGTACTTC. This encodes CATSRNGKGNEQYF. The complete variable domain, with remaining parts taken from reference TRBV15 and TRBJ2-7, reads DAMVIQNPRYQVTQFGKPVTLSCSQTLNHNVMYWYQQKSSQAPKLLFHYYDKDFNNEADTPDNFQSRRPNTSFCFLDIRSPGLGDTAMYLCATSRNGKGNEQYFGPGTRLTVT.

The V and J genes are TRBV7-2 and TRBJ2-7; weak D call: TRBD1 (6 bases). From germline, CDR1 is SGHTA and CDR2 FQGNSA. There are 14 residues in the CDR3. V was trimmed by 5 bases and J by 2 bases, leaving 13 bases between them. Written as DNA, the CDR3 is TGTGCCAGCAGCGCCCGAGGACAGACCTACGAGCAGTACTTC. The encoded protein is CASSARGQTYEQYF.

V and J are TRBV20-1 and TRBJ1-1, with D possibly matching TRBD1 (5 bases). The germline V gene encodes CDR1 DFQATT and CDR2 SNEGSKA (reference sequence). Trimming cost V 8 bases and J 9 bases, with 10 bases left between them. The CDR3 length is 9 residues. The CDR3 reads CSSGTKAFF. CDR3 DNA sequence: TGCAGTTCCGGGACCAAAGCTTTCTTT.

J is TRBJ2-7 and V is TRBV20-1; 10 bases agree with TRBD1. Germline V gene data show CDR1 as DFQATT and CDR2 as SNEGSKA (reference sequence). The CDR3 runs to 15 residues. J lost 3 bases, V lost 0 bases, and 5 bases had no gene match. CDR3 DNA sequence: TGCAGTGCTAGAGATCCGGGACAGGGGTTCTACGAGCAGTACTTC. As protein: CSARDPGQGFYEQYF.

The chain uses TRBV7-9 and TRBJ2-3; the match to TRBD2 covers 7 bases. J was trimmed by 4 bases and V by 4 bases; bases with no gene match: 14. Germline V CDR1 and CDR2: SEHNR, FQNEAQ (reference sequence). The CDR3 loop spans 17 amino acids. CDR3 in amino acids: CASSSPAKGGSSDTQYF. In DNA form, the CDR3 reads TGTGCCAGCAGCTCCCCGGCGAAGGGCGGGAGTTCAGATACGCAGTATTTT.

This clonotype was seen a handful of times. The chain uses TRBV27 and TRBJ2-4, with D possibly TRBD2 on 6 matching bases. The length of the CDR3 is 15 residues. Germline lookup yields CDR1 MNHEY and CDR2 SMNVEV (reference sequence). The V end was cut by 5 bases, the J end by 0 bases, with 11 bases between. The CDR3 sequence: CASSPRREAKNIQYF. For the CDR3, the DNA is TGTGCCAGCAGTCCCCGGAGGGAAGCCAAAAACATTCAGTACTTC.

This clonotype occurred many times. The rearrangement joins TRBV15 to TRBJ2-2; the match to TRBD2 covers 9 bases. The germline V gene encodes CDR1 LNHNV and CDR2 YYDKDF (reference sequence). The CDR3 is 16 amino acids. Trimming removed 7 bases from V and 1 base from J; junction bases left unmatched: 7. This CDR3 is CATKRLADLNTGELFF. The CDR3 DNA reads as TGTGCCACCAAAAGACTAGCGGACTTGAACACCGGGGAGCTGTTTTTT.

This clonotype has just a few counts. V and J are TRBV15 and TRBJ2-6; D is unresolved. The V gene's germline CDR1 is LNHNV and CDR2 YYDKDF (reference sequence). This CDR3 has 16 amino acids. The V gene lost 1 base and the J gene lost 2 bases, with 9 bases spanning the gap. The DNA of the CDR3 is TGTGCCACCAGCAGAGGAGGAGAGGCTGGGGCCAACGTCCTGACTTTC. Its protein product is CATSRGGEAGANVLTF.

This clonotype was found many times. The V call is TRBV7-8, the J call TRBJ2-1, with D unresolved. This CDR3 has 14 residues. V lost 5 bases to trimming and J lost 4 bases, with 12 bases between them. Germline V gives CDR1 SGHVS, CDR2 FQNEAQ. The CDR3 DNA is TGTGCCAGCAGCCCAAGGGATTTTTACAATGAGCAGTTCTTC. Translation gives CASSPRDFYNEQFF.

The chain employs TRBV9 and TRBJ2-3; 7 nucleotides match TRBD2. V was pared by 2 bases and J by 5 bases, with 11 bases of the junction left unmatched. The CDR3 has 16 amino acids. Germline lookup yields CDR1 SGDLS and CDR2 YYNGEE. CDR3 in DNA: TGTGCCAGCAGCGTTGGAAGCGGGACGGGGCAAGATACGCAGTATTTT. Protein sequence: CASSVGSGTGQDTQYF.

In the case of this clonotype: A junction boundary mismatches the germline segment, possibly from a read error. This rearrangement joins TRBV6-1 to TRBJ2-1; D possibly uses TRBD1 or TRBD2 (5 bases each). CDR1 is MNHNS and CDR2 is SASEGT in the germline V gene. The CDR3 is made up of 14 amino acids. The CDR3 coding sequence is TGTGACAGCCGAGGGGCCATAGGGGTTGATGAGCAGTTCTTC. It translates to CDSRGAIGVDEQFF.

The chain joins TRBV4-1 to TRBJ1-6; possibly TRBD1 for D (5 bases). This CDR3 has 16 amino acids. Per the germline V gene, CDR1 is MGHRA and CDR2 is YSYEKL. The germline V and J ends were trimmed by 0 bases and 6 bases, with 12 bases remaining between them. CDR3 bases: TGCGCCAGCAGCCAAGATGGAAGGGGATCTAATTCACCCCTCCACTTT. It yields the protein CASSQDGRGSNSPLHF.

This chain connects TRBV20-1 to TRBJ2-1, with 8 bases fitting TRBD2. CDR1 and CDR2 (germline): DFQATT, SNEGSKA (reference sequence). V lost 3 bases and J lost 6; bases outside the gene matches: 7. The CDR3 totals 14 residues. The CDR3: CSARVSGGANEQFF. In DNA, the CDR3 is TGCAGTGCTAGGGTATCGGGGGGGGCCAATGAGCAGTTCTTC.